This TCR beta chain was found in a study of T cell clonality in common variable immunodeficiency. This table comes from immunoSEQ multiplex PCR, and its TCRdb copy is limited to in-frame clones, with some not included. Found here are 25,000 to 30,000 clones, no singletons; the ten largest cover 4%. Study findings and constraints: Reportedly, TCR beta sequences from common variable immunodeficiency showed fewer deletions and N-nucleotide insertions. CVID subjects had higher TCRbeta clonality than healthy controls, most marked in about a third.

This clone turned up a few times. Its antigen remains unidentified. Sequencing ends 3 residues short of the CDR3 end; the germline J gene provides the rest. Patients and controls were mostly of Caucasian heritage. CDR1 is SGHTA and CDR2 is FQGNSA in the germline V gene. This CDR3 spans 14 amino acids. V lost 8 bases to trimming and J lost 8 bases; unmatched junction nucleotides: 7. The chain carries TRBV7-2 and TRBJ1-6, with 9 nucleotides matching TRBD1. This receptor was obtained from a human donor with common variable immunodeficiency. Material for sequencing was peripheral blood mononuclear cells. The CDR3 loop reads CASRYGQGYSPLHF. Incomplete CDR3 DNA: TGTGCCAGCCGATACGGACAGGGGTATTCACCC. The full variable domain, its missing parts supplied by reference TRBV7-2 and TRBJ1-6, is GAGVSQSPSNKVTEKGKDVELRCDPISGHTALYWYRQSLGQGLEFLIYFQGNSAPDKSGLPSDRFSAERTGGSVSTLTIQRTQQEDSAVYLCASRYGQGYSPLHFGNGTRLTVT.